The T cell receptor (beta chain) described here comes from a study of shared T cell receptors in the human thymus. Comment on this clone: The same CDR3 arises from other DNA sequences in this sample as well.

Sequencing used immunoSEQ multiplex PCR; TCRdb keeps in-frame clones, though not all of them. The sample holds 500,000 to 750,000 clones, approximately 88% seen once. Germline V gene data show CDR1 as SGDLS and CDR2 as YYNGEE. There are 14 residues in the CDR3. V was clipped by 0 bases and J by 3 bases; unmatched bases: 2. The sample was also linked to a second study, of human thymus T cells. That investigation notes: Corrective surgery for congenital heart defects was being performed on the healthy Finnish infants who served as donors. Surgeons resected thymus tissue during corrective heart surgery. V and J gene usage appeared biased in thymic and blood repertoires.

This chain joins TRBV9 and TRBJ2-7, with TRBD2 identical over 8 bases. Input material: thymocytes. The TCR originated in a boy less than two years old with a congenital heart defect. In DNA, the CDR3 is TGTGCCAGCAGCGTAGGTCTAGCGGGCTACGAGCAGTACTTC. Translating gives CASSVGLAGYEQYF.